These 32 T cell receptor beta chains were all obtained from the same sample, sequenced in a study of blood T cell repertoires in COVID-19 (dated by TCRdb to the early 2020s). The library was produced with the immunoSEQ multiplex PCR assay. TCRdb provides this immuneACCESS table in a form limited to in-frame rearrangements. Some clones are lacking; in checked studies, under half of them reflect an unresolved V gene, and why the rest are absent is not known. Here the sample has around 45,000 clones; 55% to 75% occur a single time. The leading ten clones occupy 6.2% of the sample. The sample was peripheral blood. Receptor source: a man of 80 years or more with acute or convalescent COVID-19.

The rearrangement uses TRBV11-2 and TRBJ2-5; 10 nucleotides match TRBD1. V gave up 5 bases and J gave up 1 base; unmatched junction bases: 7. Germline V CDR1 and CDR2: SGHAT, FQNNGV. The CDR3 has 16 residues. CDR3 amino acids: CASSKGTGALQETQYF. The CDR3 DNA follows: TGTGCCAGCAGCAAGGGGACAGGGGCCCTCCAAGAGACCCAGTACTTC.

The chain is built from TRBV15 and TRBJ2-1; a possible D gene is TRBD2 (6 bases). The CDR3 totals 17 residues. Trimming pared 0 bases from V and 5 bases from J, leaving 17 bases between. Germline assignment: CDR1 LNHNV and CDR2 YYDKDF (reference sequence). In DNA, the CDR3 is TGTGCCACCAGCAGAGATCTGGGCAGGGAGGAAAACAATGAGCAGTTCTTC. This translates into CATSRDLGREENNEQFF.

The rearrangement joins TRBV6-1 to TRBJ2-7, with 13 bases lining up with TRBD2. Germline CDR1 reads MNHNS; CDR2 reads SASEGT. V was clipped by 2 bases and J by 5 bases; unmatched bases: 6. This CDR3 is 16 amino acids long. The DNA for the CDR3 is TGTGCCAGCAGTGAACTAAGACTAGCGGGAGGAGACGAGCAGTACTTC. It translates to CASSELRLAGGDEQYF.

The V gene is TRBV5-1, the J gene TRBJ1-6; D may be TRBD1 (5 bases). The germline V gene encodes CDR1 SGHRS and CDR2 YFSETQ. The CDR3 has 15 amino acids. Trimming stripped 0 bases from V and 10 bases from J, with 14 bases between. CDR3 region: CASSLVGGEGSPLHF. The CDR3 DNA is TGCGCCAGCAGCTTGGTGGGAGGGGAAGGCTCACCCCTCCACTTT.

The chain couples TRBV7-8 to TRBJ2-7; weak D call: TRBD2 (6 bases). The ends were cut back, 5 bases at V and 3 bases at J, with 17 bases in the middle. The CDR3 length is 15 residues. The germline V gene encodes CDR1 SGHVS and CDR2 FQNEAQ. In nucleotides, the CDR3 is TGTGCCAGCAGCAATCCATCGGGGGTACGCTACGAGCAGTACTTC. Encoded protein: CASSNPSGVRYEQYF.

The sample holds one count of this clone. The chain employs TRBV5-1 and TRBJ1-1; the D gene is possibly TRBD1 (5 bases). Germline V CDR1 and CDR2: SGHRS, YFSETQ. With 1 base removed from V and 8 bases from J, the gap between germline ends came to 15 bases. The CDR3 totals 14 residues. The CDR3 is CASSLWQGQGEAFF. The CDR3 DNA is TGCGCCAGCAGCTTGTGGCAGGGCCAGGGCGAAGCTTTCTTT.

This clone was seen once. CDR3 bases: TGTGCCAGTAGTACGCCGCAGGGTGGCACCGGGGAGCTGTTTTTT. This encodes CASSTPQGGTGELFF. The V call is TRBV19, the J call TRBJ2-2, with D possibly being TRBD1 (5 bases). The CDR3 has 15 amino acids. Deletions cut 4 bases from V and 4 bases from J, with 13 bases between. Germline V gene lookup returns CDR1 LNHDA and CDR2 SQIVND (reference sequence).

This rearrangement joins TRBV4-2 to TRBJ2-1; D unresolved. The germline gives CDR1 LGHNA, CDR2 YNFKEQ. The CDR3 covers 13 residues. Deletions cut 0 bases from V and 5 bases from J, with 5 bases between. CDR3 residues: CASSQDVNNEQFF. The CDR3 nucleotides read TGTGCCAGCAGCCAAGATGTTAACAATGAGCAGTTCTTC.

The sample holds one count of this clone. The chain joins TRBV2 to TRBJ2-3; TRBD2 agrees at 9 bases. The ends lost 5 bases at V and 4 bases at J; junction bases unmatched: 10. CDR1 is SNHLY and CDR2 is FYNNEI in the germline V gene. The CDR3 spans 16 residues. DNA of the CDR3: TGTGCCAGCAGTCCCCGGATTAGCGGGGGCGCAGATACGCAGTATTTT. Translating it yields CASSPRISGGADTQYF.

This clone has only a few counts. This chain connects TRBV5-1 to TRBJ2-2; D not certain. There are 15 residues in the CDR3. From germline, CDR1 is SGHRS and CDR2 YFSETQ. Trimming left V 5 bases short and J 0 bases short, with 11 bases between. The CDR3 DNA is TGCGCCAGCAGACTTCTTGAGGCGAACACCGGGGAGCTGTTTTTT. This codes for CASRLLEANTGELFF.

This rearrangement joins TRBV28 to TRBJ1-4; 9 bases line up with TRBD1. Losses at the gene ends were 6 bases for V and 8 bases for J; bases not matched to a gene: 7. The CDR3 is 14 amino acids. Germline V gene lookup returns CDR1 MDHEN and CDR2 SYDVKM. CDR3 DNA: TGTGCCAGCAGAACCGGGACAGGGAGGGAAAAACTGTTTTTT. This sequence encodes CASRTGTGREKLFF.

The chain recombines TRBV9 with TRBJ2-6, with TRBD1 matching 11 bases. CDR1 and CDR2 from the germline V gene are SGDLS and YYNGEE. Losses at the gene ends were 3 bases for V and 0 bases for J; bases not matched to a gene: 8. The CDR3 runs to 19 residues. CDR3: CASSATGTGGLSGANVLTF. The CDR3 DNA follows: TGTGCCAGCAGCGCAACCGGGACAGGGGGGCTCTCTGGGGCCAACGTCCTGACTTTC.

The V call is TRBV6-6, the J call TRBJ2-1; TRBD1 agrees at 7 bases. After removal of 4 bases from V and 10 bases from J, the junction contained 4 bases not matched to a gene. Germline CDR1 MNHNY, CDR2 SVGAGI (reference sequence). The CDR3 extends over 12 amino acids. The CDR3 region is CASSSDRDEQFF. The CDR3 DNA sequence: TGTGCCAGCAGTTCCGACAGGGACGAGCAGTTCTTC.

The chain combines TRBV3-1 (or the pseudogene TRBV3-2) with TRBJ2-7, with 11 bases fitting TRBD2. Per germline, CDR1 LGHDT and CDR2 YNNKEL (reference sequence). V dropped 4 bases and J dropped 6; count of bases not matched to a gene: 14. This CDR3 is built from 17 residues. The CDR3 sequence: CASSLSGLADPSGEQYF. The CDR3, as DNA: TGTGCCAGCAGCCTTTCGGGACTAGCGGATCCCTCGGGCGAGCAGTACTTC.

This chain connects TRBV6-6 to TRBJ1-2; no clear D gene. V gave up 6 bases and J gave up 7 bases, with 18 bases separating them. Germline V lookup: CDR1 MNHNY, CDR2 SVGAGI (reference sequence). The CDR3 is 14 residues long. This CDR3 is CASSTPGLGGGYTF. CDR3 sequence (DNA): TGTGCCAGCAGCACACCCGGGCTTGGAGGTGGCTACACCTTC.

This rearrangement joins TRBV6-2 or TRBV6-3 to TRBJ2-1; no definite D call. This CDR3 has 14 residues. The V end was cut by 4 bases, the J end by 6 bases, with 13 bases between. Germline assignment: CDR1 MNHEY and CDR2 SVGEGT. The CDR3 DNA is TGTGCCAGCAGTTCCTCTCGACGGAGCAATGAGCAGTTCTTC. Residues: CASSSSRRSNEQFF.

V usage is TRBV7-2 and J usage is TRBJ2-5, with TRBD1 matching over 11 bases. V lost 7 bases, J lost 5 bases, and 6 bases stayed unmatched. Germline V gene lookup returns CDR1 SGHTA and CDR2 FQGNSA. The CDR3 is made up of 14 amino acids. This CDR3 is CASNTRDRGETQYF. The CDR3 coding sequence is TGTGCCAGCAACACCCGGGACAGGGGGGAGACCCAGTACTTC. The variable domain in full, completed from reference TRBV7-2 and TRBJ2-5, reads GAGVSQSPSNKVTEKGKDVELRCDPISGHTALYWYRQSLGQGLEFLIYFQGNSAPDKSGLPSDRFSAERTGGSVSTLTIQRTQQEDSAVYLCASNTRDRGETQYFGPGTRLLVL.

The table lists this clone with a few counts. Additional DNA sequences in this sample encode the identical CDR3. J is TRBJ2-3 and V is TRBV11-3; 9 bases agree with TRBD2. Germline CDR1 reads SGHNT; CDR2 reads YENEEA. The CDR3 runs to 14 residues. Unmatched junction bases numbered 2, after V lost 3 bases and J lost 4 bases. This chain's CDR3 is CASSLVAGADTQYF. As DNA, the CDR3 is TGTGCCAGCAGCTTGGTAGCGGGGGCAGATACGCAGTATTTT.

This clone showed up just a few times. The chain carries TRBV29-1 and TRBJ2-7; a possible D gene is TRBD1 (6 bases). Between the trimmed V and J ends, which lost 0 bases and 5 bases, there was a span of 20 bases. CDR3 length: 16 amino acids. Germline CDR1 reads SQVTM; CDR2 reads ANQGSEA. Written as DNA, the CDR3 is TGCAGCGTTGAAGATCGGGGACAAACCCCGGGGAACGAGCAGTACTTC. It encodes CSVEDRGQTPGNEQYF.

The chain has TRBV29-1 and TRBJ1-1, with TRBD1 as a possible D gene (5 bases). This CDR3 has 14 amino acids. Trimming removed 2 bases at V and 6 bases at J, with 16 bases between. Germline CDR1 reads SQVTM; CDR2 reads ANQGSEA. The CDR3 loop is CSVERLGGMSEAFF. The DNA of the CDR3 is TGCAGCGTTGAAAGGTTGGGGGGGATGTCTGAAGCTTTCTTT.

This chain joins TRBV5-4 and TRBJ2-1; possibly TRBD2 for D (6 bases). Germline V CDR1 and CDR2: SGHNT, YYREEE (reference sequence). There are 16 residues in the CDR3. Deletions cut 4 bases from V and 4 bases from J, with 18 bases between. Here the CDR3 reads CASSASRGERYNEQFF. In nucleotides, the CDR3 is TGTGCCAGCAGCGCCTCGCGCGGGGAACGTTACAATGAGCAGTTCTTC.

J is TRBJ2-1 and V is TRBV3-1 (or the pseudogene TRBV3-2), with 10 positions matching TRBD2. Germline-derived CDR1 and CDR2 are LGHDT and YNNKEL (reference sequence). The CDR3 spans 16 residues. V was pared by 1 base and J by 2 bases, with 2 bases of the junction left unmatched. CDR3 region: CASSQGLAGAYNEQFF. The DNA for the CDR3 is TGTGCCAGCAGCCAAGGGCTAGCGGGGGCCTACAATGAGCAGTTCTTC.

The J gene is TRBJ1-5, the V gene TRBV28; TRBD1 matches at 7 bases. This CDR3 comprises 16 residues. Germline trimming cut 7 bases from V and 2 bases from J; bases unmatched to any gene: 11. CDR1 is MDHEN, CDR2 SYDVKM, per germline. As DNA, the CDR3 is TGTGCCAGCAACACTCTAGGGGGCGGGGGCAATCAGCCCCAGCATTTT. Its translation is CASNTLGGGGNQPQHF.

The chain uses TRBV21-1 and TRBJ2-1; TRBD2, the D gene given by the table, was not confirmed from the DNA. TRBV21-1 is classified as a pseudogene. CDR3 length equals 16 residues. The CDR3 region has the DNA TGTGCCAGCAGCGATGGACTAGCGGGGGCCGTGGATGAGCAGTTCTTC. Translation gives CASSDGLAGAVDEQFF.

The CDR3 loop is CASSRDRVNNVLTF. CDR3 coding DNA: TGTGCCAGCTCACGAGACAGGGTAAACAACGTCCTGACTTTC. The V gene is TRBV18, the J gene TRBJ2-6; TRBD1 agrees at 7 bases. The CDR3 runs 14 residues. CDR1 and CDR2 (germline): KGHSH, LQKENI. V shed 4 bases, J shed 9 bases, and the junction held 6 bases outside the gene matches. Based on the CDR3 plus reference TRBV18 and TRBJ2-6, the full variable domain is NAGVMQNPRHLVRRRGQEARLRCSPMKGHSHVYWYRQLPEEGLKFMVYLQKENIIDESGMPKERFSAEFPKEGPSILRIQQVVRGDSAAYFCASSRDRVNNVLTFGAGSRLTVL.

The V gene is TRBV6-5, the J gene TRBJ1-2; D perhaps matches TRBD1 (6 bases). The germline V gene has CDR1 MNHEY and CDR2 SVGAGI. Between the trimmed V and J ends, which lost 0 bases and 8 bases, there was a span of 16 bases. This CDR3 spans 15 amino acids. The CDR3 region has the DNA TGTGCCAGCAGTTACTCGGGGGCGGCAGGGGTCGGCTACACCTTC. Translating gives CASSYSGAAGVGYTF.

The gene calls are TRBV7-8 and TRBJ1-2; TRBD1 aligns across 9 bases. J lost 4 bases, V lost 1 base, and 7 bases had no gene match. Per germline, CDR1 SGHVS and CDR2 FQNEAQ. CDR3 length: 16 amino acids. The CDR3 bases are TGTGCCAGCAGCTTAGGTGGGACAGGGTCGGCCTATGGCTACACCTTC. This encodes CASSLGGTGSAYGYTF.

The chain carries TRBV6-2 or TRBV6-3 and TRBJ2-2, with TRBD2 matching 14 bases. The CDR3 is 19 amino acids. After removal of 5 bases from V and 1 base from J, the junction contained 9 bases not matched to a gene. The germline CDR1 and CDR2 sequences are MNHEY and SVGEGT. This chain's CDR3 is CASSARLAGGPGNTGELFF. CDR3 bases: TGTGCCAGCAGTGCTCGACTAGCGGGAGGGCCGGGGAACACCGGGGAGCTGTTTTTT.

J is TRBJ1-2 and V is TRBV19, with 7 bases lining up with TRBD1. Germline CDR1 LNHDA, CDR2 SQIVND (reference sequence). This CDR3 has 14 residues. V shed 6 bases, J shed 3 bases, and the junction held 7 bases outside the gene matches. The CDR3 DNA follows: TGTGCCAGTAGGGTATCCGGGACAGACTATGGCTACACCTTC. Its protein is CASRVSGTDYGYTF.

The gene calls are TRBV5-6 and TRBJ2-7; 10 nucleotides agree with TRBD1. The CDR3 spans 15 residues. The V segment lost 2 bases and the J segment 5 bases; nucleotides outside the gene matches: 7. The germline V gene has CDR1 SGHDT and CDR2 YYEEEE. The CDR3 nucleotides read TGTGCCAGCAGCTTACTGACAGGGGGCTGGCACGAGCAGTACTTC. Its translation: CASSLLTGGWHEQYF. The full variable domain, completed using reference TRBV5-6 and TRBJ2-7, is DAGVTQSPTHLIKTRGQQVTLRCSPKSGHDTVSWYQQALGQGPQFIFQYYEEEERQRGNFPDRFSGHQFPNYSSELNVNALLLGDSALYLCASSLLTGGWHEQYFGPGTRLTVT.

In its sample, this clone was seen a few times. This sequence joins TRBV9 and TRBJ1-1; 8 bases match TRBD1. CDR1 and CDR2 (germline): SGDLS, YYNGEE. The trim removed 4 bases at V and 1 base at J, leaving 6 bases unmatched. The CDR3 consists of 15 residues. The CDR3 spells CASSPWTGTNTEAFF. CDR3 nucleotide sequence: TGTGCCAGCAGCCCATGGACAGGGACGAACACTGAAGCTTTCTTT.

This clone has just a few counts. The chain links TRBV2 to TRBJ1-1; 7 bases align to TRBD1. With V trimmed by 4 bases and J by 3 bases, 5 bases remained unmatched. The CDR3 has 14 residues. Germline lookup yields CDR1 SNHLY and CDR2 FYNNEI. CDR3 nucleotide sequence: TGTGCCAGCAGTGTGAGAGGGGGCCACACTGAAGCTTTCTTT. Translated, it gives CASSVRGGHTEAFF.